Detailed here is one T cell receptor (beta chain). The antigen remains unidentified. This sample was included in a study of cytomegalovirus exposure and HLA in healthy donors. At the level of the study: The roughly 130 validation repertoires used the same platform as the approximately 620 first-cohort repertoires (as reported by a later analysis).

The V end was cut by 2 bases, the J end by 0 bases, with 8 bases between. The CDR3 totals 15 residues. Per the germline V gene, CDR1 is GTSNPN and CDR2 is SVGIG (reference sequence). Study results and caveats: The classifier reportedly diagnosed cytomegalovirus status with high sensitivity and specificity. A subsequent analysis found that TCR clusters from the first cohort also tended to co-occur in the 110 or so validation repertoires, with about 94% of cluster scores above 0.

Data came from immunoSEQ multiplex PCR; TCRdb stores just in-frame clones and leaves some out. This table has tens of thousands of clones, about 94% appearing once. Donors came from a validation cohort of over a hundred subjects, distinct from the first 666-subject cohort. The genes are TRBV30 and TRBJ2-6; the D is unclear. The sequenced sample was PBMCs. The source of this sequence is a man aged 18 to 29 in good health and CMV-seropositive. The CDR3: CAWSLGDSGANVLTF. The CDR3 bases are TGTGCCTGGAGTTTAGGAGACTCTGGGGCCAACGTCCTGACTTTC.